The 16 T cell receptor beta chains presented below share a single source sample, sequenced in a study of T cells in Graves' hyperthyroidism and ophthalmopathy. TCR beta CDR3 regions were amplified from RNA. Carried out on the TCR CDR3, a first-round RT-PCR used the HTBI primer set. MiXCR was run by TCRdb on the multiplex PCR reads, yielding one entry per CDR3 protein. The sample shows under 700,000 distinct CDR3 sequences, just over 45% of them seen only once. The source material was peripheral blood or thyroid tissue (not recorded which). All receptors come from a woman between 18 and 30 years old with Graves' hyperthyroidism.

In this sample, this clonotype turned up a few times. J is TRBJ2-7 and V is TRBV20-1; D possibly corresponds to TRBD1 (6 bases). The germline CDR1 and CDR2 sequences are DFQATT and SNEGSKA (reference sequence). V dropped 1 base and J dropped 5 bases, with 18 bases sitting between them. The CDR3 has 15 residues. CDR3 loop: CSARASNRVSDEQYF. CDR3 sequence (DNA): TGCAGTGCTAGAGCCTCGAACAGGGTAAGCGACGAGCAGTACTTC.

The gene calls are TRBV29-1 and TRBJ1-5; TRBD1 matches 7 bases. Germline V gene sequence: CDR1 SQVTM, CDR2 ANQGSEA. The CDR3 totals 13 residues. DNA of the CDR3: TGCAGAGCCGGGACAGTCTCCAATCAGCCCCAGCATTTT. Protein: CRAGTVSNQPQHF.

This clonotype was picked up a small number of times. V gene TRBV2 combines with J gene TRBJ1-1; D may be TRBD1 (6 bases). Looked up from germline, CDR1 is SNHLY and CDR2 is FYNNEI. V was shortened by 1 base and J by 5 bases, with 14 bases between the two germline ends. This CDR3 region has 15 residues. For the CDR3, the DNA is TGTGCCAGCAGTGAAGGGTCAGGACAGACTACTGAAGCTTTCTTT. Translated, it gives CASSEGSGQTTEAFF.

This clonotype occurred a few times. The chain carries TRBV11-2 and TRBJ1-1; no definite D call. The length of the CDR3 is 14 residues. Trimming removed 1 base from V and 1 base from J, with 7 bases in between. Germline loops: CDR1 SGHAT, CDR2 FQNNGV. DNA for the CDR3: TGTGCCAGCAGCTTAGTGTTTGGGAACACTGAAGCTTTCTTT. Its protein product is CASSLVFGNTEAFF.

The chain joins TRBV2 to TRBJ2-5, with 13 bases aligning to TRBD2. Germline CDR1 SNHLY, CDR2 FYNNEI. The length of the CDR3 is 16 residues. V was clipped by 6 bases and J by 3 bases; unmatched bases: 7. The CDR3 DNA follows: TGTGCCAGCAGCTCGACTAGCGGGAGGCGCGAAGAGACCCAGTACTTC. Translating gives CASSSTSGRREETQYF.

This sequence joins TRBV10-3 and TRBJ2-6; the D is unclear. Germline CDR1 ENHRY, CDR2 SYGVKD. The CDR3 extends over 16 amino acids. Trimming left V 5 bases short and J 0 bases short, with 11 bases between. The CDR3 loop reads CAISTHRASGANVLTF. CDR3 nucleotides: TGTGCCATCAGTACTCACAGAGCCTCTGGGGCCAACGTCCTGACTTTC.

This clonotype was seen only a few times. The chain recombines TRBV7-6 with TRBJ2-7; the D is unclear. Trimming cost V 5 bases and J 5 bases, with 19 bases left between them. Germline lookup yields CDR1 SGHVS and CDR2 FNYEAQ. This CDR3 comprises 15 residues. The CDR3 DNA reads as TGTGCCAGCAGCGCCCCCGGACGTATTTCGGACGAGCAGTACTTC. Protein product: CASSAPGRISDEQYF.

The rearrangement uses TRBV2 and TRBJ2-7; D not certain. Trimming stripped 4 bases from V and 3 bases from J, with 10 bases between. This CDR3 is built from 13 residues. Per germline, CDR1 SNHLY and CDR2 FYNNEI. CDR3 sequence (DNA): TGTGCCAGCAGTGGGGCGGCCGGCTACGAGCAGTACTTC. Its translation is CASSGAAGYEQYF. The full variable domain, with the rest looked up from reference TRBV2 and TRBJ2-7, is EPEVTQTPSHQVTQMGQEVILRCVPISNHLYFYWYRQILGQKVEFLVSFYNNEISEKSEIFDDQFSVERPDGSNFTLKIRSTKLEDSAMYFCASSGAAGYEQYFGPGTRLTVT.

This clonotype has more than one count but fewer than ten. The chain couples TRBV12-3 or TRBV12-4 to TRBJ1-5, with D unclear. The CDR3 is made up of 13 amino acids. The V end was cut by 5 bases, the J end by 2 bases, with 7 bases between. CDR3 sequence reads: CASSREGNQPQHF. Written as DNA, the CDR3 is TGTGCCAGCAGTCGGGAGGGCAATCAGCCCCAGCATTTT.

The V gene is TRBV29-1, the J gene TRBJ1-1; 8 bases align to TRBD1. CDR3 length: 13 amino acids. In germline, CDR1 is SQVTM, CDR2 ANQGSEA. The ends lost 5 bases at V and 7 bases at J; junction bases unmatched: 9. CDR3 sequence reads: CSVSRTGTGEAFF. CDR3 sequence (DNA): TGCAGCGTTTCCCGGACAGGGACAGGTGAAGCTTTCTTT.

The V and J genes are TRBV9 and TRBJ1-4; 9 nucleotides line up with TRBD1. The CDR3 runs to 18 residues. Germline CDR1 and CDR2: SGDLS and YYNGEE. With V trimmed by 0 bases and J by 8 bases, 14 bases remained unmatched. The chain's CDR3 is CASSVVGTGPSEGEKLFF. The DNA of the CDR3 is TGTGCCAGCAGCGTAGTGGGGACAGGGCCATCGGAAGGAGAAAAACTGTTTTTT.

A single count supports this clonotype. V usage is TRBV19 and J usage is TRBJ2-3; D remains ambiguous. CDR1 and CDR2 (germline): LNHDA, SQIVND (reference sequence). V was clipped by 5 bases and J by 8 bases, with 8 bases between them. The CDR3 spans 11 residues. CDR3 bases: TGTGCCAGTAGTCCCCCCCCTACGCAGTATTTT. It encodes CASSPPPTQYF. The full variable domain, rest sourced from reference TRBV19 and TRBJ2-3, is DGGITQSPKYLFRKEGQNVTLSCEQNLNHDAMYWYRQDPGQGLRLIYYSQIVNDFQKGDIAEGYSVSREKKESFPLTVTSAQKNPTAFYLCASSPPPTQYFGPGTRLTVL.

This clonotype was picked up a small number of times. This clone may be a read error of a much larger clone one base away. The genes are TRBV2 and TRBJ1-3, with D hard to call. CDR1 SNHLY and CDR2 FYNNEI come from the germline V gene. Trimming stripped 3 bases from V and 1 base from J, with 1 base between. The CDR3 covers 12 residues. Written as DNA, the CDR3 is TGTGCCAGCAGTGAGTCTGGAAACACCATATATTTT. This encodes CASSESGNTIYF.

This chain connects TRBV25-1 to TRBJ1-1; D may be TRBD1 (5 bases). V lost 1 base and J lost 1, with 13 bases in between. Germline values: CDR1 MGHDK, CDR2 SYGVNS. This CDR3 has 16 residues. The CDR3 here is CASSEWRDLRNTEAFF. As DNA, the CDR3 is TGTGCCAGCAGTGAATGGAGGGACCTTCGGAACACTGAAGCTTTCTTT.

This clonotype was seen only a few times. The V gene is TRBV20-1, the J gene TRBJ2-7, with D unresolved. Germline V gives CDR1 DFQATT, CDR2 SNEGSKA (reference sequence). The CDR3 contains 12 residues. Trimming left V 2 bases short and J 1 base short, with 6 bases between. CDR3 in amino acids: CSARLESYEQYF. Written as DNA, the CDR3 is TGCAGTGCTAGACTAGAATCCTACGAGCAGTACTTC.

This sequence joins TRBV20-1 and TRBJ1-5, with 7 bases fitting TRBD1. This CDR3 region has 13 residues. The V gene end was trimmed by 5 bases and the J gene end by 4 bases; junction bases not matched to a gene: 5. CDR1 DFQATT and CDR2 SNEGSKA come from the germline V gene (reference sequence). The CDR3 here is CSAGGQANQPQHF. DNA for the CDR3: TGCAGTGCTGGAGGACAGGCTAATCAGCCCCAGCATTTT.